This T cell receptor (beta chain) was identified in a study of blood T cell repertoires in COVID-19. Turning to the study itself: Donors in the United States, Italy and Spain gave samples during acute or convalescent COVID-19.

The assay was immunoSEQ multiplex PCR, and TCRdb's table has in-frame clones only and misses some. The sample lists some 260,000 clones, 70% to 85% occurring once. Germline CDR1 and CDR2: SEHNR and FQNEAQ (reference sequence). Trimming pared 1 base from V and 4 bases from J, leaving 10 bases between. CDR3 size: 15 residues. Sample: peripheral blood. The V call is TRBV7-9, the J call TRBJ1-4, with D maybe TRBD1 (5 bases). The receptor was derived from a woman over 75 with acute or convalescent COVID-19. CDR3 DNA: TGTGCCAGCAGCTTAGGCAGGGCCAATAATGAAAAACTGTTTTTT. This sequence encodes CASSLGRANNEKLFF.